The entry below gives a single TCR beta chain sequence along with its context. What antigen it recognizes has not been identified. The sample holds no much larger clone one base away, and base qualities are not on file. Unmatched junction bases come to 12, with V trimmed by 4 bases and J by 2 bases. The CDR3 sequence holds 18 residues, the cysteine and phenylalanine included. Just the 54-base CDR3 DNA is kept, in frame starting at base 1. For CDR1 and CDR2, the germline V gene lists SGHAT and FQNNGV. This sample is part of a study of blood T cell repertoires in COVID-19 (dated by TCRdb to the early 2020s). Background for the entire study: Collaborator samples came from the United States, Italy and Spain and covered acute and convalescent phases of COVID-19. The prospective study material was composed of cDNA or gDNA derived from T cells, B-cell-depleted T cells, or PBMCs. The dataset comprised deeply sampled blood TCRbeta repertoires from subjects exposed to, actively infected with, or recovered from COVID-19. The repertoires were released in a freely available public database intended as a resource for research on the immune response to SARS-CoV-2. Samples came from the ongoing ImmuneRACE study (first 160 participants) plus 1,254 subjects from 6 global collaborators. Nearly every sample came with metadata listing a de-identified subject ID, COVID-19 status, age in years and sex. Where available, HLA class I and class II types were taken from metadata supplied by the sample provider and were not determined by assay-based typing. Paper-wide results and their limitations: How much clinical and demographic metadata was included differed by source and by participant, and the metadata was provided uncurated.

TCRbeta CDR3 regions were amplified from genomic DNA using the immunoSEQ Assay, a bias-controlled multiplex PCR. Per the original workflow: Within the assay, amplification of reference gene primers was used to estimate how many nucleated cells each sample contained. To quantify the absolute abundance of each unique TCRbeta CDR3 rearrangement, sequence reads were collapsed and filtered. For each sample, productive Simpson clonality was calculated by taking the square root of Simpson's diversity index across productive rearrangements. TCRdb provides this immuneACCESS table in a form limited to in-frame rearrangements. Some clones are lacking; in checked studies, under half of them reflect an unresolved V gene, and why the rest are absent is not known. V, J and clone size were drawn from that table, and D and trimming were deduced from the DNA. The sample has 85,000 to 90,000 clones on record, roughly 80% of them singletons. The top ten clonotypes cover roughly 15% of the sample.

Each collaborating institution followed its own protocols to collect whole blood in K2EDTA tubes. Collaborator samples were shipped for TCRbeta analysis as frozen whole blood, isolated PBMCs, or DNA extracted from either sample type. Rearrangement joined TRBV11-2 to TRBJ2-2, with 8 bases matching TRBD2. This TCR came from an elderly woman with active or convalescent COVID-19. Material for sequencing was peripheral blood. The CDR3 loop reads CASSSLLGLAGNTGELFF. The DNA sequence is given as TGTGCCAGCAGCTCCCTCTTGGGGCTAGCGGGTAACACCGGGGAGCTGTTTTTT.